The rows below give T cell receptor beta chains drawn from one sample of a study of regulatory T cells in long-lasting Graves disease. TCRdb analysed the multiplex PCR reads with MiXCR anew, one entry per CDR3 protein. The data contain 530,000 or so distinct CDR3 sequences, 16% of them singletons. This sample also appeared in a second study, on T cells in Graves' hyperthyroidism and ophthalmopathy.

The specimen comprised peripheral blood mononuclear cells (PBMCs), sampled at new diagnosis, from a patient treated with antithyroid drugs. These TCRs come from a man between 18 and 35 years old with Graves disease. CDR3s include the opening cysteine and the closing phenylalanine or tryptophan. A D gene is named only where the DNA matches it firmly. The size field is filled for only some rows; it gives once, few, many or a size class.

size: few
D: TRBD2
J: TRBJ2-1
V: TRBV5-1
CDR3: CASSLELAGGGEQFF
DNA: TGCGCCAGCAGCTTGGAACTAGCGGGGGGGGGTGAGCAGTTCTTC

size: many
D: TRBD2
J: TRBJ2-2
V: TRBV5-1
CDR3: CASSLKGSGTGELFF
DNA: TGCGCCAGCAGCTTGAAGGGTAGCGGGACCGGGGAGCTGTTTTTT

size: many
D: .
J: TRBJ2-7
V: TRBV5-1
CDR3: CASTDPGSSYEQYF
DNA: TGCGCCAGCACCGACCCGGGCAGCTCCTACGAGCAGTACTTC

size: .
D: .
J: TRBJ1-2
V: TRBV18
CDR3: CASSRGNYSYTF
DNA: TGTGCCAGCTCACGCGGGAACTATAGCTACACCTTC

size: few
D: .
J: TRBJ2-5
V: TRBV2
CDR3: CASSARAQYF
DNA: TGTGCCAGCAGTGCCCGGGCCCAGTACTTC

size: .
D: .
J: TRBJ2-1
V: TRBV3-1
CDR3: CASSQLAINEQFF
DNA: TGTGCCAGCAGCCAGCTAGCTATCAATGAGCAGTTCTTC

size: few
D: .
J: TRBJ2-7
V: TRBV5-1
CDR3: CASSHSASYEQYF
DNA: TGCGCCAGCAGCCACAGCGCATCCTACGAGCAGTACTTC

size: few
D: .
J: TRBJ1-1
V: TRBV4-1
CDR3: CASSQASLANTEAFF
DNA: TGCGCCAGCAGCCAAGCATCTTTGGCGAACACTGAAGCTTTCTTT

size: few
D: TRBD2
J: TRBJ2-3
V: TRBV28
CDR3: CASSSSPGRPDTQYF
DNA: TGTGCCAGCAGCTCTTCCCCCGGGAGGCCAGATACGCAGTATTTT

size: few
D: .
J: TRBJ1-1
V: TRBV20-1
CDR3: CSARGSSSAFF
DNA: TGCAGTGCCCGTGGTTCCTCTTCAGCTTTCTTT

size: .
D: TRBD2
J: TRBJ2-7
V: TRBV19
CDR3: CASSIGLAGGPDGEQYF
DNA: TGTGCCAGTAGTATCGGGTTAGCGGGAGGGCCGGATGGCGAGCAGTACTTC

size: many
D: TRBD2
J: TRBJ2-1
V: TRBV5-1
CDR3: CASSFRLAGINNEQFF
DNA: TGCGCCAGCAGCTTCCGACTAGCGGGGATAAACAATGAGCAGTTCTTC

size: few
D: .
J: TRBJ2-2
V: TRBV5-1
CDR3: CASSLAWGRDGELFF
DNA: TGCGCCAGCAGCTTGGCCTGGGGAAGGGACGGGGAGCTGTTTTTT

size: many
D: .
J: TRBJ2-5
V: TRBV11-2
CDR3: CASSRGGNFKEETQYF
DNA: TGTGCCAGCAGCCGAGGGGGGAACTTTAAAGAAGAGACCCAGTACTTC

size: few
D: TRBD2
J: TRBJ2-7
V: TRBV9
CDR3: CASSVLAEAYEQYF
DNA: TGTGCCAGCAGCGTCCTAGCGGAAGCCTACGAGCAGTACTTC

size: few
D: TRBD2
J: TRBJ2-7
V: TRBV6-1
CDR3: CASSTPGGWEQYF
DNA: TGTGCCAGCAGTACCCCCGGGGGGTGGGAGCAGTACTTC

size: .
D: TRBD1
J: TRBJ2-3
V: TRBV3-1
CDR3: CASSQPDRGTDTQYF
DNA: TGTGCCAGCAGCCAACCGGACAGGGGCACAGATACGCAGTATTTT

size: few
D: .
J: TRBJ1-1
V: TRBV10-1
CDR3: CASSEGKGGAFF
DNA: TGCGCCAGCAGTGAGGGCAAGGGGGGAGCTTTCTTT

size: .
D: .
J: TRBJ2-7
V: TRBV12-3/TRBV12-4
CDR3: CASSMTPRLYEQYF
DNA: TGTGCCAGCAGTATGACCCCGCGTTTATACGAGCAGTACTTC

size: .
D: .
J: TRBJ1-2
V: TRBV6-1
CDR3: CASGRRHINYGYTF
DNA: TGTGCCAGCGGAAGGAGACACATAAACTATGGCTACACCTTC

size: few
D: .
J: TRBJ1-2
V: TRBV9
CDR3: CASSERTAGGYTF
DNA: TGTGCCAGCAGCGAACGGACAGCGGGTGGCTACACCTTC

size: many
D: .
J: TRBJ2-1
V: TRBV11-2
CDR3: CASTLRAEAYNEQFF
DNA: TGTGCCAGCACCCTTCGCGCGGAGGCATACAATGAGCAGTTCTTC

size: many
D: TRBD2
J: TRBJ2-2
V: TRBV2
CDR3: CASSTLGLAENTGELFF
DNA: TGTGCCAGCAGTACGTTGGGACTAGCGGAGAACACCGGGGAGCTGTTTTTT

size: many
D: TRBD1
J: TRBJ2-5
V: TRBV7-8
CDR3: CASSLSSRGLSETQYF
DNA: TGTGCCAGCAGCTTAAGTAGCAGGGGGCTTTCAGAGACCCAGTACTTC

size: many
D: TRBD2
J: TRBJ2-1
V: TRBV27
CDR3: CASSLYPTSGRAYEQFF
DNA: TGTGCCAGCAGTTTATACCCGACCAGCGGGAGGGCATATGAGCAGTTCTTC

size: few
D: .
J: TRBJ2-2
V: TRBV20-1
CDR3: CSARYWGAGTGELFF
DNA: TGCAGTGCTAGATATTGGGGGGCTGGCACCGGGGAGCTGTTTTTT

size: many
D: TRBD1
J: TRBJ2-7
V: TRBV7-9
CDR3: CASSSPTGVPYEQYF
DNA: TGTGCCAGCAGCTCCCCGACAGGGGTTCCCTACGAGCAGTACTTC

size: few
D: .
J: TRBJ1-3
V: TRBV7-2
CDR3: CASSLLLSESSGNTIYF
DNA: TGTGCCAGCAGCTTATTGCTCAGCGAGAGCTCTGGAAACACCATATATTTT

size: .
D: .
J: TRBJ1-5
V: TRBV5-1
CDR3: CASSPGHLGTSSNQPQHF
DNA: TGCGCCAGCAGCCCCGGACACTTAGGAACCAGCAGCAATCAGCCCCAGCATTTT

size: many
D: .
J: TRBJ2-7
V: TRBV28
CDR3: CASSYRAEQYF
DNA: TGTGCCAGCAGTTACCGGGCCGAGCAGTACTTC

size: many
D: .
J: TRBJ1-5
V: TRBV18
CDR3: CASSRTDSNQPQHF
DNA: TGTGCCAGCAGTAGAACAGATAGCAATCAGCCCCAGCATTTT

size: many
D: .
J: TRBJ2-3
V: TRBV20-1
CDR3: CSARDLRQGIKDTQYF
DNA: TGCAGTGCTAGAGATTTGCGGCAGGGGATCAAGGATACGCAGTATTTT

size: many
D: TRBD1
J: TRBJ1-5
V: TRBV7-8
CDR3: CASSFRDSLYSNQPQHF
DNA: TGTGCCAGCAGCTTCCGGGACAGCCTTTATAGCAATCAGCCCCAGCATTTT

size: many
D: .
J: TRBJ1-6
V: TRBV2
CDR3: CASLQGPNYNSPLHF
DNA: TGTGCCAGCCTCCAGGGGCCCAACTATAATTCACCCCTCCACTTT

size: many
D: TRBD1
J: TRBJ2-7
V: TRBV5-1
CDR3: CASSLDGQGPYEQYF
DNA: TGTGCCAGCAGCTTAGACGGACAGGGGCCCTACGAGCAGTACTTC

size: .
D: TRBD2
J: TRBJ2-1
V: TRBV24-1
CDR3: CATSERAGRHNEQFF
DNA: TGTGCCACCAGTGAAAGAGCGGGGAGACACAATGAGCAGTTCTTC

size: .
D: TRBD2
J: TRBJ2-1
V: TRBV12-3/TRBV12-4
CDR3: CASSPSGHSYNEQFF
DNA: TGTGCCAGCAGCCCTAGCGGACACTCCTACAATGAGCAGTTCTTC

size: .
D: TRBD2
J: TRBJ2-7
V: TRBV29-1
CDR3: CSVGGTSTAEQYF
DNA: TGCAGCGTTGGTGGGACTAGTACGGCCGAGCAGTACTTC

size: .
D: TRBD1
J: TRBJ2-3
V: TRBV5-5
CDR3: CASSLGTGRDTQYF
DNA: TGTGCCAGCAGCTTGGGGACAGGGAGGGATACGCAGTATTTT

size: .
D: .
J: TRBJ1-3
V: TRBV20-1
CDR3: CSARDYRAGNTIYF
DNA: TGCAGTGCTAGAGATTACAGGGCTGGAAACACCATATATTTT

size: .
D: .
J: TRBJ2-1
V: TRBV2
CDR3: CASSELRLDEQFF
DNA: TGTGCCAGCAGTGAACTCAGGCTGGATGAGCAGTTCTTC

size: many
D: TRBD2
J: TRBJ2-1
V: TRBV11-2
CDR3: CASSFPVGGNEQFF
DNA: TGTGCCAGCAGCTTTCCCGTCGGGGGGAATGAGCAGTTCTTC

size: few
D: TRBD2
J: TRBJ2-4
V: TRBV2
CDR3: CASSETSGRAVNIQYF
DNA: TGTGCCAGCAGTGAAACTAGCGGGAGGGCCGTGAACATTCAGTACTTC

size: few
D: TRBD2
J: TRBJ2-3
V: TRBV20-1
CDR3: CSASGTSWTFSSTDTQYF
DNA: TGCAGTGCATCCGGGACTAGCTGGACGTTTTCTAGCACAGATACGCAGTATTTT

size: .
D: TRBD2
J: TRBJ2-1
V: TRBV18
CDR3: CASSLPGLYSNNEQFF
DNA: TGTGCCAGCTCACTCCCGGGACTATACTCCAACAATGAGCAGTTCTTC

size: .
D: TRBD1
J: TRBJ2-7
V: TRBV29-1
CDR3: CSVQGALWNEQYF
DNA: TGCAGCGTACAGGGGGCGCTTTGGAACGAGCAGTACTTC